Listed here are 23 T cell receptor beta chains from one sample, sequenced in a study of cytomegalovirus exposure and HLA in healthy donors. Repertoires were generated with immunoSEQ multiplex PCR, while TCRdb's copy carries only in-frame clones and drops some. Of tens of thousands of clones in the sample, 70% to 90% were seen once. Sequencing was done on a sample of PBMCs. Receptors were obtained from a man aged 25 to 40 in good health and CMV-seronegative.

The chain couples TRBV7-2 to TRBJ2-3, with D possibly matching TRBD2 (6 bases). Germline-derived CDR1 and CDR2 are SGHTA and FQGNSA. V dropped 6 bases and J dropped 2 bases, with 12 bases sitting between them. This CDR3 spans 14 amino acids. The CDR3 DNA reads as TGTGCCAGCAGTCCCGGGGGTCACACAGATACGCAGTATTTT. It codes for CASSPGGHTDTQYF. Filled out from reference TRBV7-2 and TRBJ2-3, the complete variable domain reads GAGVSQSPSNKVTEKGKDVELRCDPISGHTALYWYRQSLGQGLEFLIYFQGNSAPDKSGLPSDRFSAERTGGSVSTLTIQRTQQEDSAVYLCASSPGGHTDTQYFGPGTRLTVL.

The rearrangement joins TRBV29-1 to TRBJ1-2, with TRBD1 matching over 8 bases. Germline values: CDR1 SQVTM, CDR2 ANQGSEA. The CDR3 sequence is 14 residues long. With 1 base clipped from V and 8 bases from J, the junction kept 9 bases outside the gene matches. CDR3 nucleotides: TGCAGCGTTGAAGCTGGACAGGGAGAGAGGGGCTACACCTTC. Residues: CSVEAGQGERGYTF.

In regard to this clone: The junction does not match germline at one end; this may be a read error. The CDR3 region is CASSQETGGPSGF. CDR3 in DNA: TGTGCCAGCAGCCAAGAGACCGGGGGGCCTAGCGGTTTT. The chain employs TRBV4-2 and TRBJ2-3, with D tentatively TRBD2 (7 bases). The CDR3 contains 13 residues. Germline V CDR1 and CDR2: LGHNA, YNFKEQ.

This clone occurred once. This sequence joins TRBV29-1 and TRBJ2-5; 7 bases fit TRBD1. V was clipped by 7 bases and J by 5 bases; unmatched bases: 10. The CDR3 totals 13 residues. Germline CDR1 reads SQVTM; CDR2 reads ANQGSEA. The CDR3 reads CSAVQGIGETQYF. The CDR3 DNA reads as TGCAGCGCTGTACAGGGGATTGGGGAGACCCAGTACTTC.

The chain is built from TRBV7-2 and TRBJ2-3, with 14 bases fitting TRBD2. CDR1 and CDR2 (germline): SGHTA, FQGNSA. The CDR3 runs to 18 residues. V shed 5 bases and J 0 bases; nucleotides not matched to a gene: 7. CDR3 region: CASSRTSGGHRSTDTQYF. CDR3 DNA sequence: TGTGCCAGCAGCCGGACTAGCGGGGGGCATCGTAGCACAGATACGCAGTATTTT.

The chain carries TRBV18 and TRBJ2-7; 8 bases map to TRBD1. The J segment lost 6 bases and the V segment lost 3 bases, leaving 7 bases of the junction unmatched. Per germline, CDR1 KGHSH and CDR2 LQKENI. This CDR3 has 14 amino acids. Here the CDR3 reads CASSPPSDRGEQYV. The CDR3 DNA sequence: TGTGCCAGCTCACCCCCTAGCGACAGGGGCGAGCAGTACGTC.

This sequence joins TRBV9 and TRBJ2-1; 10 bases line up with TRBD2. V lost 4 bases, J lost 1 base, and 5 bases stayed unmatched. The CDR3 has 16 amino acids. CDR1 is SGDLS and CDR2 is YYNGEE in the germline V gene. CDR3 coding DNA: TGTGCCAGCAGCACGGGACTAGCGCATTCCTACAATGAGCAGTTCTTC. The encoded protein is CASSTGLAHSYNEQFF.

A single count supports this clone. V and J are TRBV7-9 and TRBJ2-7; TRBD1 matches 9 bases. This CDR3 is 14 amino acids long. The V and J ends lost 5 bases and 4 bases, in that order; junction bases with no gene match: 6. Germline V gene lookup returns CDR1 SEHNR and CDR2 FQNEAQ (reference sequence). The chain's CDR3 is CASSRQGGLYEQYV. CDR3 DNA: TGTGCCAGCAGCCGACAGGGGGGGCTTTACGAGCAGTACGTC.

This sequence joins TRBV7-2 and TRBJ2-7; no clear D. V lost 5 bases and J lost 3, with 5 bases in between. Germline values: CDR1 SGHTA, CDR2 FQGNSA. There are 11 residues in the CDR3. The CDR3 protein is CASSAYYEQYF. The CDR3 DNA sequence: TGTGCCAGCAGCGCCTACTACGAGCAGTACTTC.

This chain uses TRBV7-2 with TRBJ1-5, with 7 bases aligning to TRBD1. V shed 4 bases and J 1 base; nucleotides not matched to a gene: 4. Germline assignment: CDR1 SGHTA and CDR2 FQGNSA. The CDR3 spans 15 residues. The CDR3 DNA sequence: TGTGCCAGCAGCTCGACAGGGACGAGCAATCAGCCCCAGCATTTT. Its protein is CASSSTGTSNQPQHF.

The chain uses TRBV5-8 and TRBJ1-3, with D possibly matching TRBD1 (6 bases). V gave up 1 base and J gave up 6 bases, with 14 bases separating them. The germline CDR1 and CDR2 sequences are SGHTS and YDEGEE. The CDR3 runs to 15 residues. The CDR3 sequence is CASSLRGGRENTIYF. CDR3 nucleotide sequence: TGTGCCAGCAGCTTGCGAGGGGGACGCGAAAACACCATATATTTT.

This chain uses TRBV7-8 with TRBJ1-5, with TRBD1 matching over 9 bases. The germline CDR1 and CDR2 sequences are SGHVS and FQNEAQ. V lost 5 bases, J lost 0 bases, and 11 bases stayed unmatched. The CDR3 has 18 amino acids. The CDR3 nucleotides read TGTGCCAGCAGCGATGGACAGGGGTGGGGTTATAGCAATCAGCCCCAGCATTTT. Translation gives CASSDGQGWGYSNQPQHF.

The J gene is TRBJ1-3, the V gene TRBV4-1, with 7 bases lining up with TRBD1. The germline gives CDR1 MGHRA, CDR2 YSYEKL. CDR3 length: 15 residues. The V and J ends lost 5 bases and 1 base, in that order; junction bases with no gene match: 5. The CDR3 DNA reads as TGCGCCAGCAGCGGGCAACAGGGGTCTGGAAACACCATATATTTT. This translates into CASSGQQGSGNTIYF.

This clone was detected many times. This rearrangement joins TRBV6-1 to TRBJ2-1, with 13 bases lining up with TRBD2. After removal of 6 bases from V and 5 bases from J, the junction contained 4 bases not matched to a gene. This CDR3 is built from 15 residues. Germline V gives CDR1 MNHNS, CDR2 SASEGT. CDR3 loop: CASSPGTSGNNEQFF. In nucleotides, the CDR3 is TGTGCCAGCAGCCCCGGGACTAGCGGGAACAATGAGCAGTTCTTC.

J is TRBJ2-3 and V is TRBV5-5, with no clear D. Deletions cut 5 bases from V and 12 bases from J, with 16 bases between. This CDR3 spans 12 amino acids. Germline loops: CDR1 SGHKS, CDR2 YYEKEE (reference sequence). The CDR3 DNA reads as TGTGCCAGCAGGCCCATCGGTGTCCTCCAGTATTTT. This codes for CASRPIGVLQYF. The entire variable domain, with the rest obtained from reference TRBV5-5 and TRBJ2-3, is as follows: DAGVTQSPTHLIKTRGQQVTLRCSPISGHKSVSWYQQVLGQGPQFIFQYYEKEERGRGNFPDRFSARQFPNYSSELNVNALLLGDSALYLCASRPIGVLQYFGPGTRLTVL.

This chain joins TRBV27 and TRBJ2-2; possible D gene TRBD2, 7 bases. Trimming cost V 1 base and J 2 bases, with 11 bases left between them. The CDR3 spans 16 residues. Germline V gene sequence: CDR1 MNHEY, CDR2 SMNVEV (reference sequence). The CDR3 DNA reads TGTGCCAGCAGTTTATGGGGGGGCTCTAACACCGGGGAGCTGTTTTTT. This gives the protein CASSLWGGSNTGELFF.

By sample fraction, this clone is medium-sized. This sequence joins TRBV7-9 and TRBJ2-7, with 9 bases that match TRBD1. V dropped 5 bases and J dropped 6; count of bases not matched to a gene: 8. CDR3 length equals 14 residues. CDR1 is SEHNR and CDR2 is FQNEAQ in the germline V gene (reference sequence). CDR3 residues: CASSARDRATEQYF. The CDR3 DNA reads TGTGCCAGCAGCGCCCGGGACAGGGCAACCGAGCAGTACTTC.

V and J are TRBV7-2 and TRBJ1-4; 7 positions match TRBD1. This CDR3 contains 16 residues. V lost 1 base, J lost 5 bases, and 7 bases stayed unmatched. Germline assignment: CDR1 SGHTA and CDR2 FQGNSA. The CDR3 nucleotides are TGTGCCAGCAGCTTAGTGGTAGGGGGCTCAAATGAAAAACTGTTTTTT. It encodes CASSLVVGGSNEKLFF.

The V call is TRBV25-1, the J call TRBJ1-2, with 7 positions matching TRBD1. Losses at the gene ends were 8 bases for V and 2 bases for J; bases not matched to a gene: 11. The CDR3 runs to 15 residues. Germline lookup yields CDR1 MGHDK and CDR2 SYGVNS. In nucleotides, the CDR3 is TGTGCCAGCCAACCGGCGGGAGGGGGCAACTATGGCTACACCTTC. Its translation is CASQPAGGGNYGYTF.

The chain employs TRBV28 and TRBJ1-2; D is perhaps TRBD1 (5 bases). CDR1 is MDHEN and CDR2 is SYDVKM in the germline V gene. The V end lost 6 bases, the J end lost 2 bases, and 13 bases lay between the germline ends. The CDR3 has 14 residues. The CDR3 DNA is TGTGCCAGCAGCTCTCCGACAGTGAACTATGGCTACACCTTC. Translating gives CASSSPTVNYGYTF.

The chain couples TRBV2 to TRBJ1-2; D perhaps matches TRBD1 (5 bases). CDR3 length: 18 residues. Germline V gene data show CDR1 as SNHLY and CDR2 as FYNNEI. V gave up 4 bases and J gave up 4 bases, with 25 bases separating them. In nucleotides, the CDR3 is TGTGCCAGCAGTGTTTGGTTAGGGGCCAGAACCATCACCTATGGCTACACCTTC. Amino acids: CASSVWLGARTITYGYTF.

The rearrangement joins TRBV6-6 to TRBJ1-1; no clear D gene. CDR1 is MNHNY, CDR2 SVGAGI, per germline (reference sequence). The CDR3 consists of 12 residues. The ends were cut back, 11 bases at V and 0 bases at J, with 10 bases in the middle. CDR3 amino acids: CAYKIMNTEAFF. As DNA, the CDR3 is TGTGCCTACAAGATCATGAACACTGAAGCTTTCTTT.

The chain is built from TRBV5-5 and TRBJ1-6; 7 nucleotides agree with TRBD1. V shed 5 bases, J shed 6 bases, and the junction held 5 bases outside the gene matches. This CDR3 spans 14 amino acids. Germline V gene sequence: CDR1 SGHKS, CDR2 YYEKEE (reference sequence). The CDR3 coding sequence is TGTGCCAGCAGGGCGGGACAGCTTAATTCACCCCTCCACTTT. Its protein product is CASRAGQLNSPLHF.